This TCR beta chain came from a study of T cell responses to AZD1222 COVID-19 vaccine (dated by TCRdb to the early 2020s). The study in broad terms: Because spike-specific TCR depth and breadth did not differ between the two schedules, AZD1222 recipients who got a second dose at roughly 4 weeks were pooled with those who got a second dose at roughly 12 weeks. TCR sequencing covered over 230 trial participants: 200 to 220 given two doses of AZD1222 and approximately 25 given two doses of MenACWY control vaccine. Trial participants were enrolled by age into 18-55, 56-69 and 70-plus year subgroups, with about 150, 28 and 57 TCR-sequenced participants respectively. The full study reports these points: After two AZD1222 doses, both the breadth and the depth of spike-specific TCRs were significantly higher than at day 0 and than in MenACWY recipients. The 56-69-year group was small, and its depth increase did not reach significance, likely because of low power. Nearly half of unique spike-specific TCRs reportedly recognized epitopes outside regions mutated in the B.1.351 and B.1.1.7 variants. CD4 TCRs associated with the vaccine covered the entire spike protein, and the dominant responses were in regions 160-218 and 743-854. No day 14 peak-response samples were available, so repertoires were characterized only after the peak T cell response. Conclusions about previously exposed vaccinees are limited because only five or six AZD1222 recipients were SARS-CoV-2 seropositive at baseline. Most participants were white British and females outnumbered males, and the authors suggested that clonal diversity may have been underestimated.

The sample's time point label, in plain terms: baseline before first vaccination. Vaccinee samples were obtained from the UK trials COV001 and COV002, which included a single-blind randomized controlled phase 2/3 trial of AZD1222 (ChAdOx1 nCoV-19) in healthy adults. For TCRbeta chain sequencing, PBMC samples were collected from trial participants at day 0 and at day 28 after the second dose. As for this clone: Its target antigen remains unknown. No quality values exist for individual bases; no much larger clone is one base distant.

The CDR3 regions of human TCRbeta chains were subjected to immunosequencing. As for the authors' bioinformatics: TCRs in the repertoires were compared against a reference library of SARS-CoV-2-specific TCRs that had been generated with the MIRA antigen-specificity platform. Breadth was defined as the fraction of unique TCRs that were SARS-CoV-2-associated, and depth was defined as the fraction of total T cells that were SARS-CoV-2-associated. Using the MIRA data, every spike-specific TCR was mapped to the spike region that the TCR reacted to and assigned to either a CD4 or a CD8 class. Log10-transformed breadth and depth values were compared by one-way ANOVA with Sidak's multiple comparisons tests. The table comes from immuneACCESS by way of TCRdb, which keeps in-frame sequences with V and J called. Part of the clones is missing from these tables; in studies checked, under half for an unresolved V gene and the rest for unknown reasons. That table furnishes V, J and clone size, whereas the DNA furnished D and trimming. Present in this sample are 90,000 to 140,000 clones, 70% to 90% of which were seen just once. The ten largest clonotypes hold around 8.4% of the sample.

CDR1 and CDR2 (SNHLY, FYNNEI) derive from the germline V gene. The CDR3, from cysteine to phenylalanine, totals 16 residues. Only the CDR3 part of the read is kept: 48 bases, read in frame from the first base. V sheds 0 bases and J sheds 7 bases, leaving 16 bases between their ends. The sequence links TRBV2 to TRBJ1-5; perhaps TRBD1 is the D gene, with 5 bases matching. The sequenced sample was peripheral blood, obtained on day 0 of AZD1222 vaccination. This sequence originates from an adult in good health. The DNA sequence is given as TGTGCCAGCAGTGAAGCCCAGCCAGGGTCGAGACAGCCCCAGCATTTT. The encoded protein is CASSEAQPGSRQPQHF.